These 2 T cell receptor beta chains came from one sample sequenced in a study of blood T cell repertoires in COVID-19. Generated by immunoSEQ multiplex PCR, the TCRdb table keeps only in-frame clones and is missing some. The table has 110,000 or so clones, approximately 87% seen once. The material sequenced was peripheral blood. The receptor set was obtained from a man between 65 and 80 years old who had recovered from COVID-19.

The rearrangement uses TRBV20-1 and TRBJ2-7, with D unclear. In germline, CDR1 is DFQATT, CDR2 SNEGSKA (reference sequence). This CDR3 spans 11 amino acids. V was clipped by 6 bases and J by 3 bases, with 9 bases between them. The CDR3 protein is CSAVGLYEQYF. DNA of the CDR3: TGCAGTGCAGTTGGGCTCTACGAGCAGTACTTC.

The chain joins TRBV9 to TRBJ2-5; TRBD2 might be the D (7 bases). CDR3 length: 14 residues. Germline CDR1 and CDR2: SGDLS and YYNGEE. Trimming shortened V by 0 bases and J by 6 bases, and 12 bases separated the two germline ends. The CDR3, as DNA: TGTGCCAGCAGCGTAGGCCGCGGGGGCCAGACCCAGTACTTC. Translating it yields CASSVGRGGQTQYF.